The entry below gives a single TCR beta chain sequence along with its context. TCRdb ran MiXCR on the reads and lists one entry per CDR3 protein. The table has approximately 170,000 distinct CDR3 sequences, under 20% seen once. The CDR3 runs 13 residues. V gave up 4 bases and J gave up 3 bases; unmatched junction bases: 3. The V gene's germline CDR1 is SGHVS and CDR2 FQNEAQ. The record originates from a study of T cell repertoires in cytomegalovirus infection. This sequence joins TRBV7-8 and TRBJ2-7, with TRBD2 matching over 7 bases. The sequence came from a human donor in good health (CMV status not recorded). Some clones in this sample may be carry-over from other donors' samples. The specimen sequenced was CD8+ T cells from PBMCs. The CDR3 nucleotides are TGTGCCAGCAGCTGGGGGGAGGGCTACGAGCAGTACTTC. This sequence encodes CASSWGEGYEQYF.